These 23 T cell receptor beta chains share one sample of origin, sequenced in a study of beta chain features in type 1 diabetes. Which antigens these TCRs recognize remains unknown. Notes on the study in general: In every one of the four CD4+ subsets, TCRB CDR3s were moderately but significantly shorter in Type 1 diabetes patients.

TCRB transcripts that were expressed got sequenced, as all of the isolated RNA had been reverse transcribed. Sequencing used immunoSEQ multiplex PCR; TCRdb keeps in-frame clones, though not all of them. The sample contains 230,000 or so clones, 16% of which appear only once. Sequenced: naive CD4+ T cells from blood. Receptors originate from a man aged 25 to 40 with type 1 diabetes.

The J gene is TRBJ2-4, the V gene TRBV29-1; 7 bases line up with TRBD2. Trimming cost V 7 bases and J 1 base; bases outside gene matches: 10. Germline V gives CDR1 SQVTM, CDR2 ANQGSEA. The CDR3 has 15 amino acids. This chain's CDR3 is CSALGRAEAKNIQYF. CDR3 bases: TGCAGCGCCCTGGGGAGGGCAGAGGCCAAAAACATTCAGTACTTC.

This clone was seen more than once but under ten times. Written as DNA, the CDR3 is TGTGCCAGCAGTGACGCCGGCCAAGAGACCCAGTACTTC. This translates into CASSDAGQETQYF. This chain links TRBV6-1 with TRBJ2-5; D not certain. From germline, CDR1 is MNHNS and CDR2 SASEGT. The CDR3 contains 13 residues. V gave up 3 bases and J gave up 1 base, with 6 bases separating them.

This chain links TRBV19 with TRBJ2-3; 7 bases match TRBD2. This CDR3 has 12 residues. Germline lookup yields CDR1 LNHDA and CDR2 SQIVND (reference sequence). J lost 11 bases, V lost 2 bases, and 4 bases had no gene match. The CDR3: CASSISGGEQYF. For the CDR3, the DNA is TGTGCCAGTAGTATATCGGGAGGTGAGCAGTATTTT. The full variable domain, rest sourced from reference TRBV19 and TRBJ2-3, is DGGITQSPKYLFRKEGQNVTLSCEQNLNHDAMYWYRQDPGQGLRLIYYSQIVNDFQKGDIAEGYSVSREKKESFPLTVTSAQKNPTAFYLCASSISGGEQYFGPGTRLTVL.

This chain joins TRBV28 and TRBJ2-7; possibly TRBD1 for D (6 bases). In germline, CDR1 is MDHEN, CDR2 SYDVKM. The germline V and J ends were trimmed by 7 bases and 2 bases, with 15 bases remaining between them. This CDR3 comprises 14 residues. Written as DNA, the CDR3 is TGTGCCAGCATGGACAGCCAGATTACCTACGAGCAGTACTTC. Protein sequence: CASMDSQITYEQYF.

The chain links TRBV9 to TRBJ1-4; tentatively, D is TRBD1 (5 bases). The CDR3 is 13 amino acids. Germline V gene lookup returns CDR1 SGDLS and CDR2 YYNGEE. Trimming left V 3 bases short and J 8 bases short, with 11 bases between. The CDR3 region is CASSASGVEKLFF. As DNA, the CDR3 is TGTGCCAGCAGCGCCTCGGGGGTGGAAAAACTGTTTTTT.

The CDR3 loop reads CASSLDARYEQYF. The CDR3 bases are TGTGCCAGCAGCTTGGACGCTCGGTACGAGCAGTACTTC. The chain employs TRBV7-2 and TRBJ2-7; D unclear. This CDR3 spans 13 amino acids. Germline V lookup: CDR1 SGHTA, CDR2 FQGNSA. The ends were cut back, 3 bases at V and 4 bases at J, with 10 bases in the middle.

The rearrangement joins TRBV15 to TRBJ2-7; tentative D call: TRBD2 (5 bases). Germline CDR1 and CDR2: LNHNV and YYDKDF (reference sequence). The CDR3 is 15 amino acids. Trimming cost V 0 bases and J 2 bases, with 11 bases left between them. CDR3 DNA sequence: TGTGCCACCAGCAGAGATCGACTACTAGCCTACGAGCAGTACTTC. Its protein is CATSRDRLLAYEQYF.

This clone appeared a few times. V usage is TRBV29-1 and J usage is TRBJ2-7; 9 bases agree with TRBD1. Per the germline V gene, CDR1 is SQVTM and CDR2 is ANQGSEA. Losses at the gene ends were 6 bases for V and 6 bases for J; bases not matched to a gene: 15. The CDR3 is 15 amino acids. The CDR3 sequence is CSVGGQGRTRAEQYF. The CDR3 nucleotides are TGCAGCGTCGGGGGACAGGGAAGAACTCGAGCCGAGCAGTACTTC.

This clone has only a few counts. The chain recombines TRBV7-6 with TRBJ1-2, with 7 bases that match TRBD1. CDR1 and CDR2 (germline): SGHVS, FNYEAQ. V lost 4 bases, J lost 8 bases, and 7 bases stayed unmatched. This CDR3 has 13 amino acids. The CDR3 nucleotides are TGTGCCAGCAGCTCCACAGGGGTGGGGGGCTACACCTTC. It yields the protein CASSSTGVGGYTF.

The V call is TRBV30, the J call TRBJ2-2; D unclear. V was clipped by 4 bases and J by 6 bases, with 6 bases between them. This CDR3 comprises 11 residues. In germline, CDR1 is GTSNPN, CDR2 SVGIG (reference sequence). The CDR3 region is CAWKRAGELFF. CDR3 nucleotide sequence: TGTGCCTGGAAACGGGCCGGGGAGCTGTTTTTT. Complete variable domain (other parts from reference TRBV30 and TRBJ2-2): SQTIHQWPATLVQPVGSPLSLECTVEGTSNPNLYWYRQAAGRGLQLLFYSVGIGQISSEVPQNLSASRPQDRQFILSSKKLLLSDSGFYLCAWKRAGELFFGEGSRLTVL.

A few counts support this clone. V is TRBV30 and J is TRBJ1-5; D gene unclear. Germline assignment: CDR1 GTSNPN and CDR2 SVGIG (reference sequence). The CDR3 has 13 amino acids. The germline V and J ends were trimmed by 0 bases and 7 bases, with 10 bases remaining between them. This chain's CDR3 is CAWSVRPGQPQHF. For the CDR3, the DNA is TGTGCCTGGAGTGTACGTCCGGGGCAGCCCCAGCATTTT.

The V gene is TRBV7-2, the J gene TRBJ2-3; the D gene is possibly TRBD1 (6 bases). With 5 bases removed from V and 3 bases from J, the gap between germline ends came to 12 bases. The germline gives CDR1 SGHTA, CDR2 FQGNSA. The CDR3 covers 14 residues. The CDR3 bases are TGTGCCAGCAGCCTACAGGGCCTGACAGATACGCAGTATTTT. It encodes CASSLQGLTDTQYF.

The chain's CDR3 is CSVGLAGRTDTQYF. The CDR3 nucleotides are TGCAGCGTTGGGCTAGCGGGGCGCACAGATACGCAGTATTTT. The chain couples TRBV29-1 to TRBJ2-3; 9 bases agree with TRBD2. J was trimmed by 1 base and V by 4 bases; bases with no gene match: 3. The CDR3 loop spans 14 amino acids. Germline V gene data show CDR1 as SQVTM and CDR2 as ANQGSEA.

The rearrangement joins TRBV7-9 to TRBJ2-1, with TRBD1 matching over 7 bases. CDR1 and CDR2 from the germline V gene are SEHNR and FQNEAQ (reference sequence). CDR3 size: 15 residues. J gave up 4 bases and V 4 bases, and 7 bases lay outside the gene matches. CDR3 sequence: CASSSPGTEYNEQFF. Here the CDR3 DNA reads TGTGCCAGCAGCTCGCCCGGGACAGAATACAATGAGCAGTTCTTC.

The chain uses TRBV9 and TRBJ2-2; 10 bases align to TRBD2. CDR3 length equals 16 residues. Germline values: CDR1 SGDLS, CDR2 YYNGEE. J lost 5 bases, V lost 0 bases, and 4 bases had no gene match. In DNA, the CDR3 is TGTGCCAGCAGCGTAGAGGCTAGCGGGAGAACCGGGGAGCTGTTTTTT. The encoded protein is CASSVEASGRTGELFF. The full variable domain, in which reference TRBV9 and TRBJ2-2 provide the parts outside the CDR3, is DSGVTQTPKHLITATGQRVTLRCSPRSGDLSVYWYQQSLDQGLQFLIQYYNGEERAKGNILERFSAQQFPDLHSELNLSSLELGDSALYFCASSVEASGRTGELFFGEGSRLTVL.

The table lists this clone with a few counts. The rearrangement links TRBV25-1 to TRBJ2-3; D is unresolved. This CDR3 is 16 amino acids long. CDR1 and CDR2 from the germline V gene are MGHDK and SYGVNS. Trimming left V 5 bases short and J 0 bases short, with 15 bases between. CDR3 coding DNA: TGTGCCAGCAGTCTGCGAATGGGCCCTAGCACAGATACGCAGTATTTT. It specifies CASSLRMGPSTDTQYF.

The chain is built from TRBV9 and TRBJ1-1; D not certain. This CDR3 spans 13 amino acids. In germline, CDR1 is SGDLS, CDR2 YYNGEE. V dropped 3 bases and J dropped 0 bases, with 6 bases sitting between them. CDR3 DNA: TGTGCCAGCAGCGGGACGGTGAACACTGAAGCTTTCTTT. Its protein is CASSGTVNTEAFF.

The chain links TRBV5-1 to TRBJ2-3, with 7 nucleotides matching TRBD2. Germline CDR1 is SGHRS and CDR2 is YFSETQ. V was pared by 4 bases and J by 0 bases, with 5 bases of the junction left unmatched. The CDR3 length is 15 residues. The CDR3 DNA is TGCGCCAGCAGCGAGATTAGCGGGAGCACAGATACGCAGTATTTT. This encodes CASSEISGSTDTQYF.

This sequence joins TRBV9 and TRBJ1-4; TRBD1 matches at 9 bases. Germline V gene sequence: CDR1 SGDLS, CDR2 YYNGEE. CDR3 size: 18 residues. Unmatched junction bases numbered 15, after V lost 4 bases and J lost 5 bases. The CDR3 coding sequence is TGTGCCAGCAGCCCAAGGGACAGGGACGCGACCGGGAATGAAAAACTGTTTTTT. Amino acids: CASSPRDRDATGNEKLFF.

This sequence joins TRBV29-1 and TRBJ1-2; D gene ambiguous. CDR1 and CDR2 from the germline V gene are SQVTM and ANQGSEA. The CDR3 totals 13 residues. Deletions cut 2 bases from V and 2 bases from J, with 9 bases between. This CDR3 reads CSVERFENYGYTF. The CDR3 nucleotides are TGCAGCGTTGAACGGTTTGAAAACTATGGCTACACCTTC.

This chain connects TRBV19 to TRBJ2-5; D is unresolved. The CDR3 is made up of 14 amino acids. In germline, CDR1 is LNHDA, CDR2 SQIVND (reference sequence). Trimming took off 7 bases at V and 5 bases at J, with 17 bases between the two ends. This chain's CDR3 is CASKPSLVGETQYF. The DNA for the CDR3 is TGTGCCAGTAAGCCGAGCTTGGTCGGGGAGACCCAGTACTTC.

In this sample, this clone turned up a few times. The V gene is TRBV14, the J gene TRBJ2-1; D is possibly TRBD2 (6 bases). V dropped 0 bases and J dropped 7 bases, with 19 bases sitting between them. Germline-derived CDR1 and CDR2 are SGHDN and FVKESK. This CDR3 spans 17 amino acids. The CDR3 nucleotides read TGTGCCAGCAGCCAAGATCGCGCGGGACCCACCGCAAATGAGCAGTTCTTC. Its protein is CASSQDRAGPTANEQFF.

In this sample, this clone turned up a few times. This chain links TRBV30 with TRBJ1-5, with D possibly TRBD1 on 6 matching bases. This CDR3 contains 13 residues. V was pared by 0 bases and J by 6 bases, with 9 bases between. The germline CDR1 and CDR2 sequences are GTSNPN and SVGIG (reference sequence). CDR3 protein: CAWSVQGSQPQHF. The DNA for the CDR3 is TGTGCCTGGAGTGTACAGGGTAGTCAGCCCCAGCATTTT.